The 4 T cell receptor beta chains reported below all come from one sample, sequenced in a study of control samples from healthy donors and cancer patients (TCRdb year 2020). The method was the immunoSEQ multiplex PCR assay. What TCRdb holds here is the immuneACCESS table cut down to in-frame rearrangements. Part of the clones is not present; checked against another copy, under half of the missing clones reflect an unresolved V gene, and the others are unexplained. The sample data list approximately 110,000 clones, and approximately 90% of these were observed just once. Almost 8% of the sample is in the top ten clones. Sequencing input: blood. The receptors were sampled from a woman aged 18-29 years in good health.

V and J are TRBV6-2 or TRBV6-3 and TRBJ1-2, with 8 nucleotides matching TRBD1. Trimming removed 0 bases from V and 7 bases from J; junction bases left unmatched: 4. Germline loops: CDR1 MNHEY, CDR2 SVGEGT. CDR3 length equals 14 residues. The CDR3 spells CASSYSQGAGGYTF. The CDR3 bases are TGTGCCAGCAGTTACTCCCAGGGGGCGGGTGGCTACACCTTC.

This chain connects TRBV6-2 or TRBV6-3 to TRBJ2-2; the D is unclear. The CDR3 length is 20 residues. CDR1 and CDR2 (germline): MNHEY, SVGEGT. Trimming pared 0 bases from V and 4 bases from J, leaving 24 bases between. CDR3 bases: TGTGCCAGCAGTTACTCTCCTGGGCTCCCCTCGTATCGCAGCACCGGGGAGCTGTTTTTT. This codes for CASSYSPGLPSYRSTGELFF.

The chain has TRBV7-3 and TRBJ2-2; D gene unclear. V was trimmed by 3 bases and J by 4 bases, leaving 6 bases between them. Germline values: CDR1 SGHTA, CDR2 FQGTGA. The CDR3 has 13 residues. CDR3 DNA sequence: TGTGCCAGCAGCTTTGCGAGCACCGGGGAGCTGTTTTTT. Amino acid sequence: CASSFASTGELFF.

The chain uses TRBV10-3 and TRBJ2-7, with D possibly TRBD1 on 6 matching bases. Trimming removed 2 bases from V and 2 bases from J, with 13 bases in between. Germline CDR1 is ENHRY and CDR2 is SYGVKD. This CDR3 is built from 15 residues. The CDR3 sequence is CAISEMAGAAYEQYF. In DNA, the CDR3 is TGTGCCATCAGTGAGATGGCAGGGGCGGCCTACGAGCAGTACTTC.